The clone carrying this T cell receptor beta chain was counted between two and nine times. What it binds is unknown. This entry belongs to a study of vaccination effects on CD4 cells after COVID-19. Expansion with viral peptide pools was applied to antigen-specific CD4+ T cells by the ViraFEST assay prior to sequencing. Cells that had been cultured for 9 to 10 days were the source of isolated CD4+ T cells. No vaccinee had earlier SARS-CoV-2 infection, and nucleocapsid antibodies were negative. For each well, about 1.8 million PBMC were cultured with 9 to 10 IU/ml IL-2 and about 9.1 ug/ml peptides. Study results and limitations: Convalescent patients were scarce, and early post-infection timepoints were absent. Infection-derived and vaccine-derived clones contracted markedly late after vaccination.

Libraries were prepared by immunoSEQ multiplex PCR; TCRdb keeps only in-frame clonotypes and omits some of them. The table lists about 73,000 clones, approximately 75% of them singletons. Germline assignment: CDR1 SNHLY and CDR2 FYNNEI. V lost 7 bases and J 6 bases, leaving 15 bases between the germline ends. The CDR3 spans 13 residues. This sequence was found in a human donor who received a COVID-19 vaccine. The V and J genes are TRBV2 and TRBJ1-2; D possibly corresponds to TRBD1 (5 bases). The sequenced sample was CD4+ T cells from PBMCs cultured with HCoV-NL63 spike peptides, obtained before COVID-19 vaccination. The CDR3 loop is CASTISRGHGYTF. The CDR3 DNA sequence: TGTGCCAGCACCATCAGTAGGGGCCATGGCTACACCTTC. The full variable domain, its missing parts supplied by reference TRBV2 and TRBJ1-2, is EPEVTQTPSHQVTQMGQEVILRCVPISNHLYFYWYRQILGQKVEFLVSFYNNEISEKSEIFDDQFSVERPDGSNFTLKIRSTKLEDSAMYFCASTISRGHGYTFGSGTRLTVV.